A selection of T cell receptor beta chains follows, all from one sample in a study of blood T cell repertoires in COVID-19. The protocol was immunoSEQ multiplex PCR, while the TCRdb copy is restricted to in-frame clones and leaves out a portion. Of around 94,000 clones listed, about four fifths are singletons. Input material: peripheral blood. These receptors were obtained from a human donor in a cohort sampled during active COVID-19. The CDR3 runs from the conserved cysteine through the conserved F or W. D genes are given only for firm matches. The size field is filled for only some rows; it gives once, few, many or a size class.

v_call	clone_size	d_call	j_call	cdr3_nt	cdr3_aa
TRBV9	-	TRBD1	TRBJ1-5	TGTGCCAGCAGCGTCGGGACAGTGGAAGGCCAGCCCCAGCATTTT	CASSVGTVEGQPQHF
TRBV11-2	few	-	TRBJ1-1	TGTGCCAGCAGCTTAATTCGGACTGAAGCTTTCTTT	CASSLIRTEAFF
TRBV7-8	-	TRBD1	TRBJ2-1	TGTGCCAGCAGCTTATCCCAGGGGGCTTCATACAATGAGCAGTTCTTC	CASSLSQGASYNEQFF
TRBV7-2	few	TRBD1	TRBJ1-3	TGTGCCTCACAGGGGAACACTGGAAACACCATATATTTT	CASQGNTGNTIYF
TRBV28	-	TRBD2	TRBJ2-1	TGTGCCAGCAGTTTACAAAGTGGGACTAGCTCCTACAATGAGCAGTTCTTC	CASSLQSGTSSYNEQFF
TRBV10-3	few	TRBD1	TRBJ2-6	TGTGCCATCAGTGGACAGGGGCTTTCTGGGGCCAACGTCCTGACTTTC	CAISGQGLSGANVLTF
TRBV3-1/TRBV3-2	-	TRBD2	TRBJ2-1	TGTGCCAGCAGCAGTGGCCTAGCGGGATTTTTCTTC	CASSSGLAGFFF
TRBV10-3	-	-	TRBJ2-1	TGTGCCATCAGTGACAACAATGAGCAGTTCTTC	CAISDNNEQFF
TRBV7-9	-	-	TRBJ2-1	TGTGCCAGCAGCTTCCCGGGCCTAGCCTCCAATGAGCAGTTCTTC	CASSFPGLASNEQFF
TRBV3-1/TRBV3-2	few	TRBD2	TRBJ2-7	TGTGCCAGCAGCCGTACGAGAACGGGAGGGCACTACGAGCAGTACTTC	CASSRTRTGGHYEQYF
TRBV5-1	-	-	TRBJ2-7	TGCGCCAGCAGCTTAGCTACCAGCGCCTACGAGCAGTACTTC	CASSLATSAYEQYF
TRBV7-2	-	TRBD1	TRBJ2-7	TGTGCCAGCAGCCCTAGGGCAGGGGGCGGATACGAGCAGTACTTC	CASSPRAGGGYEQYF
TRBV7-2	few	TRBD1	TRBJ2-7	TGTGCCAGCAGCTTATCAACGGGACAGGGGTTTTACGAGCAGTACTTC	CASSLSTGQGFYEQYF
TRBV6-5	-	-	TRBJ2-7	TGTGCCAGCAGTACAGGGCCCCTCTCGGCGCAGTACTTC	CASSTGPLSAQYF
TRBV4-2	-	-	TRBJ1-2	TGTGCCAGCAGCCAAGATCCAGACAGGATCTATGGCTACACCTTC	CASSQDPDRIYGYTF
TRBV5-4	once	TRBD2	TRBJ2-7	TGTGCCAGCAGCTTGAACGCCGCTAGCGGGAGGGCCCACGAGCAGTACTTC	CASSLNAASGRAHEQYF
TRBV28	-	TRBD2	TRBJ2-7	TGTGCCAGCAGTTTATCCGGGACTAGCGGGAACTACGAGCAGTACTTC	CASSLSGTSGNYEQYF
TRBV19	many	-	TRBJ1-1	TGTGCCAGCAACCCGGGACTCCGGAACACTGAAGCTTTCTTT	CASNPGLRNTEAFF
TRBV19	-	TRBD1	TRBJ1-2	TGTGCCAGTCAACAACCCTTGACAGGGACTAACTATGGCTACACCTTC	CASQQPLTGTNYGYTF
TRBV19	-	-	TRBJ2-7	TGTGCCAGTGCCTCAGGTTTCTCTGGGCGCTACGAGCAGTACTTC	CASASGFSGRYEQYF
TRBV7-9	-	TRBD1	TRBJ2-7	TGTGCCAGCAGCCAGCTTCCGGGACAGGGTCGCCACGAGCAGTACTTC	CASSQLPGQGRHEQYF
TRBV19	-	TRBD1	TRBJ2-3	TGTGCCAGTAGTATGAGTCTGAGGGGGCCAGATACGCAGTATTTT	CASSMSLRGPDTQYF
TRBV7-2	-	TRBD2	TRBJ2-5	TGTGCCAGCAGCTTAGTGGGGACTAGCGGGCGAGAGACCCAGTACTTC	CASSLVGTSGRETQYF
TRBV7-8	-	-	TRBJ2-7	TGTGCCAGCAGCCTCCCACAGAGCTACGAGCAGTACTTC	CASSLPQSYEQYF
TRBV30	-	-	TRBJ2-7	TGTGCCTGGAGTCGGGGGGCGACCTACGAGCAGTACTTC	CAWSRGATYEQYF
TRBV18	-	TRBD2	TRBJ2-3	TGTGCCAGCTCACGGAACGGGAGGACGGATACGCAGTATTTT	CASSRNGRTDTQYF
TRBV7-9	-	-	TRBJ1-2	TGTGCCAGCAGACCCGACAGGATGGGCTATGGCTACACCTTC	CASRPDRMGYGYTF
TRBV28	-	-	TRBJ2-2	TGTGCCAGTCGTACAGTGAACACCGGGGAGCTGTTTTTT	CASRTVNTGELFF
TRBV25-1	-	-	TRBJ2-1	TGTGCCAGCAGTCCCCCGTTGGAAAGAGGGCAGTTCTTC	CASSPPLERGQFF
TRBV4-2	once	-	TRBJ1-2	TGTGCCAGCAGCCAAGATCGGCAGGCTCAAAGGGGCTACACCTTC	CASSQDRQAQRGYTF
TRBV5-1	-	TRBD1	TRBJ1-2	TGCGCCAGCAGCACCGGACAGGGGAGAGGAGACTATGGCTACACCTTC	CASSTGQGRGDYGYTF
TRBV28	-	TRBD1	TRBJ1-1	TGTGCCAGCAGCCCAGGGACAGGGAACACTGAAGCTTTCTTT	CASSPGTGNTEAFF
TRBV5-1	-	-	TRBJ2-1	TGCGCCAGCAGCTTGAACTCCCAGCGGGCAACCTACAATGAGCAGTTCTTC	CASSLNSQRATYNEQFF
TRBV7-9	-	-	TRBJ1-1	TGTGCCAGCAGCTTAACGACTGTTATGAACACTGAAGCTTTCTTT	CASSLTTVMNTEAFF
TRBV5-1	few	TRBD1	TRBJ1-3	TGCGCCAGCAGCTTGATGGCAGGGGGCTCTGGAAACACCATATATTTT	CASSLMAGGSGNTIYF
TRBV6-5	-	TRBD2	TRBJ2-7	TGTGCCAGCAGTCCCGGGACTAGCGGGAGGGCCATGTACTTC	CASSPGTSGRAMYF
TRBV19	-	TRBD2	TRBJ2-7	TGTGCCAGTAGCCCACTAGCGGGAGCGTCAAGCCCTCTCTACGAGCAGTACTTC	CASSPLAGASSPLYEQYF
TRBV6-5	-	TRBD1	TRBJ1-5	TGTGCCAGCAGTCCTGGACAGGGCGCCTGGCATTTT	CASSPGQGAWHF
TRBV4-2	once	TRBD1	TRBJ1-4	TGTGCCAGCAGCCGAACGGCCTTGACAGGGGGCGCGTGGGCAACTAATGAAAAACTGTTTTTT	CASSRTALTGGAWATNEKLFF
TRBV28	few	-	TRBJ1-1	TGTGCCAGCAGTTTCCAGACAGGATTCTACACTGAAGCTTTCTTT	CASSFQTGFYTEAFF
TRBV7-9	-	TRBD1	TRBJ1-1	TGTGCCAGCAGCTTAGCAGGGGGCGAGATGGGCAGCGCTGAAGCTTTCTTT	CASSLAGGEMGSAEAFF
TRBV6-5	-	-	TRBJ1-1	TGTGCCAGCAGTTACATCCGGGGGAACACTGAAGCTTTCTTT	CASSYIRGNTEAFF
TRBV6-6	few	TRBD1	TRBJ1-2	TGTGCCAGCAGTCGTAACCGACAGGGCCGGGATGGCTACACCTTC	CASSRNRQGRDGYTF
TRBV18	-	TRBD2	TRBJ2-3	TGTGCCAGCTCACCAGGTTCTAGCGGGATGGCAGATACGCAGTATTTT	CASSPGSSGMADTQYF
TRBV11-2	once	-	TRBJ1-1	TGTGCCAGCAACGACGGGGGGGCGCTCAACACTGAAGCTTTCTTT	CASNDGGALNTEAFF
TRBV2	-	-	TRBJ1-6	TGTGCCAGCAGTGACTGGGGTGCGGGGAGTAATTCACCCCTCCACTTT	CASSDWGAGSNSPLHF
TRBV10-3	-	TRBD2	TRBJ2-6	TGTGCCATCAGTGAGCCGACCGGGGGGGGCGGCTCTGGGGCCAACGTCCTGACTTTC	CAISEPTGGGGSGANVLTF
TRBV5-5	-	-	TRBJ1-1	TGTGCCAGCAGCCGAGGGACACTTGAAGCTTTCTTT	CASSRGTLEAFF
TRBV19	once	-	TRBJ1-2	TGTGCCAGTAGTATCAACAGGGCCTATGGCTACACCTTC	CASSINRAYGYTF
TRBV10-3	once	TRBD2	TRBJ2-5	TGTGCCATCAAGGAAGAGGGAGGGTCCCAAGAGACCCAGTACTTC	CAIKEEGGSQETQYF
TRBV19	-	-	TRBJ2-5	TGTGCCAGTAGTATGGCAGGGAACCAAGAGACCCAGTACTTC	CASSMAGNQETQYF
TRBV11-2	-	-	TRBJ1-3	TGTGCCAGCAGCTTAGATTTCCGGAGCTCTGGAAACACCATATATTTT	CASSLDFRSSGNTIYF
TRBV12-3/TRBV12-4	-	-	TRBJ1-2	TGTGCCAGCAGCAGGGAAAACTATGGCTACACCTTC	CASSRENYGYTF
TRBV6-1	-	-	TRBJ2-4	TGTGCCAGCAGTGAAGCAAAACCAGTACAAAACATTCAGTACTTC	CASSEAKPVQNIQYF
TRBV27	-	TRBD2	TRBJ2-5	TGTGCCAGCAGTTTGGCGGGAGGACGAGAGACCCAGTACTTC	CASSLAGGRETQYF